This passage covers 20 T cell receptor beta chains from one sample sequenced in a study of T cell repertoires in cytomegalovirus infection. The antigens of these receptors remain unknown. TCRdb reprocessed the reads via MiXCR and lists one record per CDR3 protein. The sample includes roughly 990,000 distinct CDR3 sequences, approximately 32% of them seen just once. Sequencing used cultured CD8+ T cells from PBMCs, obtained from culture after CMV antigen stimulation. The source is a human donor in good health (CMV status not recorded). Some clones in this sample may be carry-over from other donors' samples.

This clonotype was picked up many times. This chain uses TRBV7-2 with TRBJ2-1; the match to TRBD2 covers 9 bases. Germline CDR1 and CDR2: SGHTA and FQGNSA. The junction had 3 bases not matched to a gene; V was cut back by 4 bases and J by 2 bases. The CDR3 runs to 15 residues. In DNA form, the CDR3 reads TGTGCCAGCAGCTCTAGCGGGGATACCTACAATGAGCAGTTCTTC. Its translation: CASSSSGDTYNEQFF.

V is TRBV28 and J is TRBJ2-5; D call uncertain. CDR1 is MDHEN and CDR2 is SYDVKM in the germline V gene. The V end was cut by 6 bases, the J end by 5 bases, with 16 bases between. The CDR3 runs 14 residues. The CDR3: CASSPHLAGETQYF. In DNA, the CDR3 is TGTGCCAGCAGCCCCCACCTGGCCGGGGAGACCCAGTACTTC.

This clonotype has more than one count but fewer than ten. V gene TRBV5-4 combines with J gene TRBJ1-1; the match to TRBD1 covers 7 bases. The CDR3 runs to 15 residues. Germline V CDR1 and CDR2: SGHNT, YYREEE (reference sequence). V gave up 3 bases and J gave up 1 base; unmatched junction bases: 6. This CDR3 reads CASSYAGGWNTEAFF. The CDR3 bases are TGTGCCAGCAGCTACGCAGGGGGTTGGAACACTGAAGCTTTCTTT. The entire variable domain, with the rest obtained from reference TRBV5-4 and TRBJ1-1, is as follows: ETGVTQSPTHLIKTRGQQVTLRCSSQSGHNTVSWYQQALGQGPQFIFQYYREEENGRGNFPPRFSGLQFPNYSSELNVNALELDDSALYLCASSYAGGWNTEAFFGQGTRLTVV.

The chain recombines TRBV28 with TRBJ2-2; 10 nucleotides agree with TRBD1. CDR3 length: 22 residues. With V trimmed by 4 bases and J by 4 bases, 24 bases remained unmatched. Germline CDR1 and CDR2: MDHEN and SYDVKM. In nucleotides, the CDR3 is TGTGCCAGCAGTTCAGACCACAACGGACAGGGGGGAATGATTCGGATCACCGGGGAGCTGTTTTTT. Encoded protein: CASSSDHNGQGGMIRITGELFF.

A few counts support this clonotype. This sequence joins TRBV6-2 or TRBV6-3 and TRBJ2-3; 9 bases agree with TRBD2. J was trimmed by 4 bases and V by 7 bases; bases with no gene match: 12. Germline loops: CDR1 MNHEY, CDR2 SVGEGT. The CDR3 is 16 residues long. The CDR3 region is CASNPRRTSASDTQYF. The DNA for the CDR3 is TGTGCCAGCAACCCGCGAAGGACTAGCGCCTCAGATACGCAGTATTTT.

The J gene is TRBJ2-1, the V gene TRBV25-1, with 11 bases aligning to TRBD2. V lost 3 bases, J lost 10 bases, and 11 bases stayed unmatched. The length of the CDR3 is 16 residues. The germline gives CDR1 MGHDK, CDR2 SYGVNS. This chain's CDR3 is CASSDGSLAGGREQFF. The CDR3 nucleotides are TGTGCCAGCAGTGATGGGAGCCTAGCGGGGGGACGGGAGCAGTTCTTC. Drawing the rest from reference TRBV25-1 and TRBJ2-1, the complete variable domain is EADIYQTPRYLVIGTGKKITLECSQTMGHDKMYWYQQDPGMELHLIHYSYGVNSTEKGDLSSESTVSRIRTEHFPLTLESARPSHTSQYLCASSDGSLAGGREQFFGPGTRLTVL.

The rearrangement links TRBV18 to TRBJ1-1; D unresolved. The V end was cut by 8 bases, the J end by 3 bases, with 7 bases between. Per the germline V gene, CDR1 is KGHSH and CDR2 is LQKENI. CDR3 length: 11 residues. In nucleotides, the CDR3 is TGTGCCAGCGCCAAGGACACTGAAGCTTTCTTT. It is translated as CASAKDTEAFF. The whole variable domain, filled in from reference TRBV18 and TRBJ1-1, reads NAGVMQNPRHLVRRRGQEARLRCSPMKGHSHVYWYRQLPEEGLKFMVYLQKENIIDESGMPKERFSAEFPKEGPSILRIQQVVRGDSAAYFCASAKDTEAFFGQGTRLTVV.

This clonotype was recorded at least ten times. Written as DNA, the CDR3 is TGTGCCAGCAGCGGGAGGACGGGCGGCGATGAGCAGTTCTTC. Amino acid sequence: CASSGRTGGDEQFF. J is TRBJ2-1 and V is TRBV7-6; maybe TRBD2 (6 bases). Germline assignment: CDR1 SGHVS and CDR2 FNYEAQ. The germline V and J ends were trimmed by 5 bases and 8 bases, with 16 bases remaining between them. This CDR3 has 14 amino acids.

The genes are TRBV2 and TRBJ1-1; TRBD1 aligns across 8 bases. The CDR3 extends over 11 amino acids. Germline assignment: CDR1 SNHLY and CDR2 FYNNEI. After removal of 11 bases from V and 8 bases from J, the junction contained 7 bases not matched to a gene. CDR3 sequence: CAQGAGTEAFF. As DNA, the CDR3 is TGTGCCCAGGGGGCGGGGACCGAAGCTTTCTTT.

A word on this clonotype: A much larger clone differs by one base, so this may be a read error. The V and J genes are TRBV7-2 and TRBJ2-1, with TRBD2 as a possible D gene (6 bases). The CDR3 is 14 amino acids. Germline loops: CDR1 SGHTA, CDR2 FQGNSA. Trimming shortened V by 0 bases and J by 10 bases, and 13 bases separated the two germline ends. CDR3 sequence (DNA): TGTGCCAGCAGCTTAGCCGCCCTAGCGAGCGAGCAGTTCTTC. Encoded protein: CASSLAALASEQFF.

The chain employs TRBV12-3 or TRBV12-4 and TRBJ1-2; D call uncertain. V lost 5 bases and J 0 bases, leaving 16 bases between the germline ends. The CDR3 runs to 16 residues. In DNA, the CDR3 is TGTGCCAGCAGTCCCCTGGAGGAGATAGCTAACTATGGCTACACCTTC. It specifies CASSPLEEIANYGYTF.

Concerning this clonotype: The junction departs from germline at one end; a sequencing error may be responsible. The gene calls are TRBV5-3 and TRBJ1-1, with D hard to call. TRBV5-3 is filed as an ORF, its function uncertain. The CDR3 spans 14 residues. CDR3 sequence (DNA): TGTGCCAGCAGCTTGGTGGGGTACACTGATGAAGCTTTCTTT. Protein product: CASSLVGYTDEAFF.

As to this clonotype: A much larger clone sits a single nucleotide away, making a read error possible. The gene calls are TRBV7-8 and TRBJ2-1, with TRBD2 matching 9 bases. CDR3 length: 15 residues. Germline-derived CDR1 and CDR2 are SGHVS and FQNEAQ. DNA for the CDR3: TGTACCAGCAGCTTAGCTAGCGGGACCTACAATGAGCAGTTCTTC. It specifies CTSSLASGTYNEQFF.

The chain employs TRBV23-1 and TRBJ2-1; no firm D call. TRBV23-1 falls under the ORF class, with uncertain function. Between the trimmed V and J ends, which lost 2 bases and 9 bases, there was a span of 17 bases. There are 15 residues in the CDR3. The CDR3 loop is CASSQISEMGCEQFF. In DNA, the CDR3 is TGCGCCAGCAGTCAAATCTCAGAGATGGGTTGTGAGCAGTTCTTC.

The chain links TRBV3-1 to TRBJ1-1; no clear D gene. In germline, CDR1 is LGHDT, CDR2 YNNKEL (reference sequence). The ends were cut back, 0 bases at V and 7 bases at J, with 6 bases in the middle. This CDR3 is 12 amino acids long. CDR3 sequence: CASSQDDIEAFF. The DNA for the CDR3 is TGTGCCAGCAGCCAAGACGACATTGAAGCTTTCTTT.

The J gene is TRBJ1-1, the V gene TRBV12-3 or TRBV12-4; D is undetermined. The CDR3 length is 14 residues. Trimming took off 5 bases at V and 3 bases at J, with 13 bases between the two ends. The CDR3, as DNA: TGTGCCAGCAGTCCCAACGGGGTTCACACTGAAGCTTTCTTT. This encodes CASSPNGVHTEAFF.

Many counts were recorded for this clonotype. The chain has TRBV7-2 and TRBJ1-6; D call uncertain. The CDR3 consists of 12 residues. The V gene's germline CDR1 is SGHTA and CDR2 FQGNSA. The germline V and J ends were trimmed by 6 bases and 10 bases, with 10 bases remaining between them. The chain's CDR3 is CASSFIGSPLHF. CDR3 DNA sequence: TGTGCCAGCAGTTTTATAGGCTCACCCCTCCACTTT.

The rearrangement uses TRBV6-6 and TRBJ1-6; 8 positions agree with TRBD1. With V trimmed by 8 bases and J by 7 bases, 7 bases remained unmatched. This CDR3 has 14 residues. Germline V gives CDR1 MNHNY, CDR2 SVGAGI (reference sequence). CDR3 coding DNA: TGTGCCAGCTACCTGGACAGGGTGAATTCACCCCTCCACTTT. It encodes CASYLDRVNSPLHF.

This clonotype was counted ten times or more. The gene calls are TRBV7-9 and TRBJ1-1; TRBD1 matches 7 bases. V trimming: 5 bases; J trimming: 0 bases; junction bases outside the gene matches: 9. Per the germline V gene, CDR1 is SEHNR and CDR2 is FQNEAQ (reference sequence). There are 16 residues in the CDR3. This CDR3 reads CASSPMGTVLNTEAFF. The CDR3 coding sequence is TGTGCCAGCAGCCCCATGGGGACAGTGTTGAACACTGAAGCTTTCTTT.

This clonotype has at least ten counts. This chain joins TRBV6-5 and TRBJ1-1; a possible D gene is TRBD1 (6 bases). This CDR3 is 13 amino acids long. Trimming stripped 1 base from V and 6 bases from J, with 9 bases between. Looked up from germline, CDR1 is MNHEY and CDR2 is SVGAGI. The CDR3 nucleotides read TGTGCCAGCAGTTACTTTGGGGGGCCTGAAGCTTTCTTT. Its translation is CASSYFGGPEAFF.